This passage covers 18 T cell receptor beta chains from one sample sequenced in a study of identical twins (dated by TCRdb to 2015 to 2016). To prepare the library, 5' RACE was applied. The sequencing machine was an Illumina HiSeq 2000. TCRdb cleaned the public reads at Q25 with fastp, built clones with MiXCR and kept in-frame beta chains. Entries are consolidated by CDR3 protein sequence, retaining the most common genes and DNA. The sample table shows 1.5 million to 2 million distinct CDR3 sequences, and less than 40% are seen once. Of the sample, 0.27% falls within the top ten clones. The sample consisted of cord blood. These receptors all stem from a newborn girl in good health.

In DNA, the CDR3 is TGCGCCAGCAGCTTGGGGGTGCTACTAGCGGGAGTAAATGAGCAGTACTTC. It yields the protein CASSLGVLLAGVNEQYF. This chain uses TRBV5-1 with TRBJ2-7; TRBD2 agrees at 11 bases. Losses at the gene ends were 0 bases for V and 7 bases for J; bases not matched to a gene: 12. Germline CDR1 and CDR2: SGHRS and YFSETQ. This CDR3 region has 17 residues. Variable domain in full (rest from reference TRBV5-1 and TRBJ2-7): KAGVTQTPRYLIKTRGQQVTLSCSPISGHRSVSWYQQTPGQGLQFLFEYFSETQRNKGNFPGRFSGRQFSNSRSEMNVSTLELGDSALYLCASSLGVLLAGVNEQYFGPGTRLTVT.

On this clonotype itself: The junction departs from the called germline gene at one end, perhaps through a read error. This rearrangement joins TRBV28 to TRBJ2-1, with 12 bases aligning to TRBD2. The CDR3 contains 16 residues. The V gene's germline CDR1 is MDHEN and CDR2 SYDVKM. The CDR3 region has the DNA TGTGCCGGCAGTTCGAAGACTAGCGGGAGTTACAATGAGCAGTTCTTC. Protein: CAGSSKTSGSYNEQFF.

There are many counts of this clonotype. The rearrangement uses TRBV12-3 or TRBV12-4 and TRBJ1-1; no definite D call. This CDR3 is built from 13 residues. V lost 6 bases and J 4 bases, leaving 12 bases between the germline ends. The chain's CDR3 is CASRTGRGTEAFF. CDR3 nucleotide sequence: TGTGCCAGCAGAACCGGACGGGGCACTGAAGCTTTCTTT.

The chain joins TRBV6-1 to TRBJ2-1, with 9 bases identical to TRBD1. This CDR3 spans 16 amino acids. V gave up 6 bases and J gave up 1 base; unmatched junction bases: 7. Looked up from germline, CDR1 is MNHNS and CDR2 is SASEGT. The CDR3 DNA sequence: TGTGCCAGCAGACGGGAGGACAGGGGTTCCTACAATGAGCAGTTCTTC. Residues: CASRREDRGSYNEQFF.

This clonotype was detected only a few times. The rearrangement links TRBV15 to TRBJ1-5, with D unclear. Germline values: CDR1 LNHNV, CDR2 YYDKDF (reference sequence). CDR3 length: 15 amino acids. Trimming pared 3 bases from V and 0 bases from J, leaving 9 bases between. CDR3 nucleotide sequence: TGTGCCACCAGCAGCGCCGGGTATAGCAATCAGCCCCAGCATTTT. It yields the protein CATSSAGYSNQPQHF.

The chain uses TRBV9 and TRBJ1-2; perhaps TRBD1 as D (5 bases). V lost 3 bases and J lost 1, with 13 bases in between. The length of the CDR3 is 15 residues. The V gene's germline CDR1 is SGDLS and CDR2 YYNGEE. The CDR3 reads CASSAHSGGNYGYTF. CDR3 nucleotides: TGTGCCAGCAGCGCTCACTCCGGGGGTAACTATGGCTACACCTTC.

This chain connects TRBV20-1 to TRBJ2-1; TRBD2 agrees at 9 bases. This CDR3 has 15 residues. The V segment lost 3 bases and the J segment 8 bases; nucleotides outside the gene matches: 11. Germline V lookup: CDR1 DFQATT, CDR2 SNEGSKA (reference sequence). CDR3 in amino acids: CSASISGGVWDEQFF. DNA for the CDR3: TGCAGTGCTAGTATTAGCGGGGGTGTCTGGGATGAGCAGTTCTTC.

The CDR3 loop reads CASSSTKGRGTEAFF. Here the CDR3 DNA reads TGTGCCAGCAGCTCGACCAAAGGGAGAGGGACTGAAGCTTTCTTT. This chain connects TRBV4-2 to TRBJ1-1, with D unresolved. This CDR3 is built from 15 residues. Germline values: CDR1 LGHNA, CDR2 YNFKEQ. V lost 5 bases and J 5 bases, leaving 18 bases between the germline ends.

This sequence joins TRBV7-9 and TRBJ1-1, with TRBD1 identical over 7 bases. V gave up 1 base and J gave up 5 bases; unmatched junction bases: 7. The germline CDR1 and CDR2 sequences are SEHNR and FQNEAQ (reference sequence). This CDR3 is built from 15 residues. The CDR3 loop is CASSLDGRGGTEAFF. The CDR3 coding sequence is TGTGCCAGCAGCTTAGATGGCAGGGGGGGAACTGAAGCTTTCTTT.

This clonotype has more than one count but fewer than ten. The chain uses TRBV11-2 and TRBJ1-2; TRBD1 agrees at 8 bases. After removal of 5 bases from V and 7 bases from J, the junction contained 9 bases not matched to a gene. This CDR3 spans 14 amino acids. Germline V CDR1 and CDR2: SGHAT, FQNNGV. The CDR3 loop reads CASSPLRTGPGYTF. In nucleotides, the CDR3 is TGTGCCAGCAGCCCACTCAGGACAGGGCCTGGCTACACCTTC.

A few counts support this clonotype. This sequence joins TRBV29-1 and TRBJ1-1, with D tentatively TRBD1 (5 bases). V was clipped by 6 bases and J by 1 base, with 9 bases between them. This CDR3 comprises 12 residues. Looked up from germline, CDR1 is SQVTM and CDR2 is ANQGSEA. CDR3 region: CSVDDRNTEAFF. The CDR3 DNA sequence: TGCAGCGTAGACGACAGGAACACTGAAGCTTTCTTT.

This clonotype was counted many times. The chain employs TRBV20-1 and TRBJ2-7; D might be TRBD1 or TRBD2, each matching 5 bases. V was pared by 5 bases and J by 6 bases, with 17 bases between. Germline CDR1 and CDR2: DFQATT and SNEGSKA (reference sequence). CDR3 size: 13 residues. The CDR3 DNA reads TGCAGTGCTCCCAGCTTAGGGGAGACCGAGCAGTACTTC. Residues: CSAPSLGETEQYF.

This sequence joins TRBV2 and TRBJ2-5; 8 positions match TRBD1. With 9 bases clipped from V and 2 bases from J, the junction kept 11 bases outside the gene matches. Germline values: CDR1 SNHLY, CDR2 FYNNEI. The CDR3 has 15 residues. CDR3 nucleotide sequence: TGTGCCAGAGGAGACGGGACAGGAGCTCAAGAGACCCAGTACTTC. Protein product: CARGDGTGAQETQYF.

This clonotype was observed a single time. This sequence joins TRBV15 and TRBJ2-7; tentative D call: TRBD2 (5 bases). Trimming removed 3 bases at V and 2 bases at J, with 14 bases between. Germline CDR1 LNHNV, CDR2 YYDKDF (reference sequence). This CDR3 is built from 15 residues. CDR3 amino acids: CATSRFEGDPYEQYF. CDR3 sequence (DNA): TGTGCCACCAGCAGGTTTGAGGGCGACCCCTACGAGCAGTACTTC.

J is TRBJ1-1 and V is TRBV5-1; the D gene is possibly TRBD1 (5 bases). The CDR3 consists of 15 residues. V lost 1 base and J 2 bases, leaving 12 bases between the germline ends. Germline V gives CDR1 SGHRS, CDR2 YFSETQ. CDR3 region: CASSLMQGLNTEAFF. In DNA, the CDR3 is TGCGCCAGCAGCTTGATGCAGGGTCTCAACACTGAAGCTTTCTTT. Complete variable domain (other parts from reference TRBV5-1 and TRBJ1-1): KAGVTQTPRYLIKTRGQQVTLSCSPISGHRSVSWYQQTPGQGLQFLFEYFSETQRNKGNFPGRFSGRQFSNSRSEMNVSTLELGDSALYLCASSLMQGLNTEAFFGQGTRLTVV.

The V call is TRBV20-1, the J call TRBJ2-7, with TRBD1 matching 9 bases. This CDR3 is built from 14 residues. Germline-derived CDR1 and CDR2 are DFQATT and SNEGSKA (reference sequence). The J segment lost 4 bases and the V segment lost 5 bases, leaving 9 bases of the junction unmatched. The CDR3 DNA reads as TGCAGTGCTGGGAACAGGGGGCGGGGGTACGAGCAGTACTTC. This gives the protein CSAGNRGRGYEQYF.

There are many counts of this clonotype. V is TRBV4-2 and J is TRBJ1-2; D gene unclear. V gave up 0 bases and J gave up 4 bases, with 3 bases separating them. The CDR3 spans 12 residues. Germline V gene data show CDR1 as LGHNA and CDR2 as YNFKEQ. As DNA, the CDR3 is TGTGCCAGCAGCCAAGAGGTCTATGGCTACACCTTC. This gives the protein CASSQEVYGYTF.

The rearrangement links TRBV7-2 to TRBJ2-7; D is possibly TRBD2 (5 bases). Trimming removed 3 bases from V and 7 bases from J, with 10 bases in between. The germline V gene encodes CDR1 SGHTA and CDR2 FQGNSA. There are 12 residues in the CDR3. The CDR3 here is CASSFFGKEQYF. The CDR3 DNA follows: TGTGCCAGCAGCTTTTTCGGGAAGGAGCAGTACTTC.